This T cell receptor beta chain was identified in a study of shared clonotypes between healthy human individuals. Study-wide results and caveats: In contrast to clonotypes shared by all four donors, non-shared clonotypes had lower generation probabilities. The genetic and exposure-history diversity represented was limited by few donors. Naive subsets tended to show greater estimated richness than memory subsets.

Comments on this clone: Its target is unknown.

Some clones are missing from TCRdb's copy, which holds only in-frame ones; the method was immunoSEQ multiplex PCR. Of about a million clones in the sample, approximately 77% were seen once. Negatively enriched CD4+ T cells were divided by CD45RA into naive and memory. The junction had 9 bases not matched to a gene; V was cut back by 2 bases and J by 3 bases. The CDR3 runs to 17 residues. Germline CDR1 is LGHNT and CDR2 is FRNRAP. Sequenced material: memory CD4+ T cells from PBMCs. The subset was: CD45RA-negative fraction. This sequence joins TRBV12-5 and TRBJ2-1; 8 bases agree with TRBD1. The origin of this receptor is a man between 18 and 35 years old in good health. Some clones in this sample may be carry-over from other donors' samples. CDR3 protein: CASGLNYGGTGYNEQFF. The CDR3 nucleotides read TGTGCTAGTGGTTTGAACTATGGGGGGACAGGCTACAATGAGCAGTTCTTC.